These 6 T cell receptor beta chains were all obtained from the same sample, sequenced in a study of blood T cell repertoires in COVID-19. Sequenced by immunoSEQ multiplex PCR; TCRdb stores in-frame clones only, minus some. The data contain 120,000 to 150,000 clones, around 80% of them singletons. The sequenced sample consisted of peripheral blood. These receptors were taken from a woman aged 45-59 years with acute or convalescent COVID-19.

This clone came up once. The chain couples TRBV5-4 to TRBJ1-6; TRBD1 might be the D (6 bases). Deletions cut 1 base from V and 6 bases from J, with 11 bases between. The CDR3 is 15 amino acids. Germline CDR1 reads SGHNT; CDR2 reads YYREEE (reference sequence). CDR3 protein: CASSLSGGANSPLHF. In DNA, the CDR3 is TGTGCCAGCAGCTTGAGCGGGGGGGCTAATTCACCCCTCCACTTT.

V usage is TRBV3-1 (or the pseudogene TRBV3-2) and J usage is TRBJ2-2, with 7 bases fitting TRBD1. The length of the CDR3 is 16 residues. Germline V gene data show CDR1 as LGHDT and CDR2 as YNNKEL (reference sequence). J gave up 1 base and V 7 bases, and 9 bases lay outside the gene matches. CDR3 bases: TGTGCCAGCATCACCTCGAGGACAGGGAACACCGGGGAGCTGTTTTTT. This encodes CASITSRTGNTGELFF.

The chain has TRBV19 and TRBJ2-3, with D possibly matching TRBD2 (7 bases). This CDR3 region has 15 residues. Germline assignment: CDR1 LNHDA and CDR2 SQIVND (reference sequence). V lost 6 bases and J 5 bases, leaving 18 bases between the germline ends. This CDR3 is CASSGGGGALDTQYF. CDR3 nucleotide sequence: TGTGCCAGTAGCGGGGGAGGGGGGGCTTTAGATACGCAGTATTTT.

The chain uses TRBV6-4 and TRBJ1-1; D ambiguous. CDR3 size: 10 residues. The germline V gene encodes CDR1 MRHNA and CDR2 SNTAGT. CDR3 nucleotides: TGTTTGAGAGTAAGCACTGAAGCTTTCTTT. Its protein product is CLRVSTEAFF.

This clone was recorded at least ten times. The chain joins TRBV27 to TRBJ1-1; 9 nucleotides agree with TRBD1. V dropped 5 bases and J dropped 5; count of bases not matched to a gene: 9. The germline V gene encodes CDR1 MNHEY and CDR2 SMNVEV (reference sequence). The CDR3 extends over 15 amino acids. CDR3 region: CASSLSTGGDTEAFF. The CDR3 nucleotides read TGTGCCAGCAGTCTGTCGACAGGGGGAGATACTGAAGCTTTCTTT.

CDR3 sequence: CASSSTDRSGNTIYF. CDR3 DNA: TGTGCCAGCAGCTCAACAGATCGCTCTGGAAACACCATATATTTT. The chain combines TRBV7-2 with TRBJ1-3; D gene uncertain. V was shortened by 4 bases and J by 0 bases, with 10 bases between the two germline ends. The CDR3 totals 15 residues. Germline values: CDR1 SGHTA, CDR2 FQGNSA.